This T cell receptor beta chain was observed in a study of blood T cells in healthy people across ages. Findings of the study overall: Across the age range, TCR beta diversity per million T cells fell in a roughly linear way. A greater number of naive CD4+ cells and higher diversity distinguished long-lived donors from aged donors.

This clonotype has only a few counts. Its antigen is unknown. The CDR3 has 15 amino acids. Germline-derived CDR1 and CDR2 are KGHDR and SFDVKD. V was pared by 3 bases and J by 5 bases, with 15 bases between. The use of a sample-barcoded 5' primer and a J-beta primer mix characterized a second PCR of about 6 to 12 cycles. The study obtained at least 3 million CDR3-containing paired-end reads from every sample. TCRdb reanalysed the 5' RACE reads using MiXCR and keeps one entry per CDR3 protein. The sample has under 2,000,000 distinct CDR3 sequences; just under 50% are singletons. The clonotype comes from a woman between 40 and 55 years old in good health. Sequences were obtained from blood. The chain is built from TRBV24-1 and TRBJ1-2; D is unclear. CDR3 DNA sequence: TGTGCCACCAGTGATCCCGCTAAGGGTGATTATGGCTACACCTTC. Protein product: CATSDPAKGDYGYTF.